Listed below are T cell receptor beta chains from one sample, sequenced in a study of control samples from healthy donors and cancer patients. Using immunoSEQ multiplex PCR, the repertoire was profiled, and TCRdb retains in-frame clones only, with some absent. The sample has 160,000 or so clones, 92% seen once. Sequencing was carried out using blood. All receptors derive from a woman in her 30s in good health. The CDR3 runs from the conserved cysteine through the conserved F or W. Fields, in order: CDR3 DNA, CDR3 protein, D gene, V gene, J gene, clone size. D genes are given only for firm matches. Only some rows state a clone size, as once, few, many or a class for expanded clones.

TGTGCCAGCAGTGAAGGTTTTGGAGAGACCCAGTACTTC	CASSEGFGETQYF	-	TRBV6-4	TRBJ2-5	once
TGCAGCGTTGTAGGGTACCTGGGACAGGAATATGATGAGCAGTTCTTC	CSVVGYLGQEYDEQFF	TRBD1	TRBV29-1	TRBJ2-1	-
TGTGCCAGCAGCCAACAAGGGGCAGGGAATCAGCCCCAGCATTTT	CASSQQGAGNQPQHF	-	TRBV7-2	TRBJ1-5	-
TGTGCCAGCAGTGAAGCCTGGGGGACAGGGAACACTGAAGCTTTCTTT	CASSEAWGTGNTEAFF	TRBD1	TRBV25-1	TRBJ1-1	-
TGTGCCACCAGTGATTTTGGCGGGCTAACGGAAGAGACCCAGTACTTC	CATSDFGGLTEETQYF	-	TRBV24-1	TRBJ2-5	-
TGTGCCATCAGTGAGTTCATCGTCGGGGGTTACACAGATACGCAGTATTTT	CAISEFIVGGYTDTQYF	-	TRBV10-3	TRBJ2-3	-
TGTGCCACCAGTGACAGACAGGGGCGGATTGAGCAGTTCTTC	CATSDRQGRIEQFF	TRBD1	TRBV24-1	TRBJ2-1	-
TGTGCCAGCAGCTTAATAGGTAGCGGGAGACATGCCAAAAACATTCAGTACTTC	CASSLIGSGRHAKNIQYF	TRBD2	TRBV11-2	TRBJ2-4	-
TGTGCCAGCAGCTTGTGGGGCAGACTAGCGGGCGAGCAGTACTTC	CASSLWGRLAGEQYF	TRBD2	TRBV5-6	TRBJ2-7	-
TGTGCCAGCGGGAACACTGAAGCTTTCTTT	CASGNTEAFF	-	TRBV27	TRBJ1-1	-
TGTGCCAGCAGTTTAAGCGGGACAGGGGTATACGAGCAGTACTTC	CASSLSGTGVYEQYF	TRBD1	TRBV27	TRBJ2-7	-
TGTGCCAGCAGCTTAACCCGAGCTAGCGGAGGAGATACGCAGTATTTT	CASSLTRASGGDTQYF	TRBD2	TRBV13	TRBJ2-3	-
TGTGCCAGCAGTTTATCGCTACCGCAGCTCTCCTACGAGCAGTACTTC	CASSLSLPQLSYEQYF	-	TRBV27	TRBJ2-7	once
TGTGCCAGCAGCCGCCAGAGGTCCTCCTACGAGCAGTACTTC	CASSRQRSSYEQYF	-	TRBV7-9	TRBJ2-7	-
TGTGCCAGTTCGGAATGGGGACAGGGAGTGGGCTACACCTTC	CASSEWGQGVGYTF	TRBD1	TRBV19	TRBJ1-2	-
TGTGCCAGCAGCTCGGGACAGGGGGCCGACGAGCAGTACTTC	CASSSGQGADEQYF	TRBD1	TRBV2	TRBJ2-7	-
TGTGCCACCAGCAGAGGAGGGTGGGAAGACACCATATATTTT	CATSRGGWEDTIYF	-	TRBV15	TRBJ1-3	-
TGTGCCAGCAGCTTAGTAGGACAGGGCGTCCACGAGCAGTACTTC	CASSLVGQGVHEQYF	TRBD1	TRBV7-2	TRBJ2-7	-
TGTGCCATCAGTGAGAGCAGAAAGGGGAAGATAGCGGGAGGCTCCTACAATGAGCAGTTCTTC	CAISESRKGKIAGGSYNEQFF	TRBD2	TRBV10-3	TRBJ2-1	-
TGCGCCAGCAGGATCGGACTAGCGGAAGATACGCAGTATTTT	CASRIGLAEDTQYF	TRBD2	TRBV5-1	TRBJ2-3	-
TGTGCCAGCAGCTTAGAAAGGGACAGGGTACCAGATACGCAGTATTTT	CASSLERDRVPDTQYF	TRBD1	TRBV7-3	TRBJ2-3	-
TGTGCCAGCAGTTACTCAGGGGACGCTCCCACTGAAGCTTTCTTT	CASSYSGDAPTEAFF	-	TRBV6-5	TRBJ1-1	-
TGTGCCAGCCTCGGACTACCAGACAATGAGCAGTTCTTC	CASLGLPDNEQFF	-	TRBV2	TRBJ2-1	-
TGTGCCAGCAGTTTACCGCGGCAAGAGACCCAGTACTTC	CASSLPRQETQYF	-	TRBV28	TRBJ2-5	-
TGTGCCAGCAGTCCATGGACAGGTCAAGAGACCCAGTACTTC	CASSPWTGQETQYF	TRBD1	TRBV27	TRBJ2-5	once
TGTGCCAGCAGTGAAAGGGACAGTCAAGAAGCTTTCTTT	CASSERDSQEAFF	TRBD1	TRBV6-1	TRBJ1-1	-
TGCAGCGTTGACCCGGAAGGAGCTAACTATGGCTACACCTTC	CSVDPEGANYGYTF	-	TRBV29-1	TRBJ1-2	-
TGCGCCAGCAGCCAAGAATCCCCTCCTTCATTGGTGATTGGGGCCAACGTCCTGACTTTC	CASSQESPPSLVIGANVLTF	-	TRBV4-1	TRBJ2-6	-
TGTGCCAGCAGCACAGGGGGTGCTTCCCTCACAGATACGCAGTATTTT	CASSTGGASLTDTQYF	TRBD1	TRBV11-2	TRBJ2-3	once
TGTGCCAGCAGCCATCGGGAAGGCGGCGGGGAGCTGTTTTTT	CASSHREGGGELFF	-	TRBV3-1/TRBV3-2	TRBJ2-2	-
TGTGCCAGCAGCTTAGTGGGGGCCACATCGTCCTATGGCTACACCTTC	CASSLVGATSSYGYTF	-	TRBV7-2	TRBJ1-2	-
TGCGCCAGCAGCCAAGGGACGAGCACCGGGGAGCTGTTTTTT	CASSQGTSTGELFF	-	TRBV4-1	TRBJ2-2	-
TGTGCCAGCAGTACCGGGACAGGGTCTCACGAGCAGTACTTC	CASSTGTGSHEQYF	TRBD1	TRBV6-5	TRBJ2-7	-
TGTGCCAGTAGTATAACCACCCGACAAAACAATGAGCAGTTCTTC	CASSITTRQNNEQFF	-	TRBV19	TRBJ2-1	-
TGTGCCAGTAGGGGACCCGGGACGGGTAATGAAAAACTGTTTTTT	CASRGPGTGNEKLFF	-	TRBV19	TRBJ1-4	once
TGTGCCAGCAGCTCCGGGACAGGGGGCACTGAGCAGTTCTTC	CASSSGTGGTEQFF	TRBD1	TRBV11-2	TRBJ2-1	-
TGTGCCACCAGTGATGCCACGGGGGAAGCTTTCTTT	CATSDATGEAFF	-	TRBV24-1	TRBJ1-1	-
TGCGCCAGCAGCTTAAACAGGGGGCCTTACGAGCAGTACTTC	CASSLNRGPYEQYF	TRBD1	TRBV5-1	TRBJ2-7	-
TGTGCCAGTAGTATTTCGGGAGTAAACAATGAGCAGTTCTTC	CASSISGVNNEQFF	-	TRBV19	TRBJ2-1	few
TGTGCCAGCGACCCTGGGACTAGCGGTTACGAGCAGTACTTC	CASDPGTSGYEQYF	TRBD2	TRBV7-9	TRBJ2-7	-
TGTGCCAGCAGCTTAGGTCTAATCCGGATCGAGCAGTACTTC	CASSLGLIRIEQYF	-	TRBV7-2	TRBJ2-7	-
TGTGCCAGCAGCCAAATAAGCGGGCTACGCACAGATACGCAGTATTTT	CASSQISGLRTDTQYF	-	TRBV28	TRBJ2-3	-
TGTGCCACCAGCAGACACGCCGGGACAGGGCGAAACGAGCAGTTCTTC	CATSRHAGTGRNEQFF	TRBD1	TRBV15	TRBJ2-1	-
TGTGCCAGCAGCTTCGAGGGACTCAACGACGAGCAGTACTTC	CASSFEGLNDEQYF	-	TRBV7-9	TRBJ2-7	-
TGTGCCAGCTCGACCTTGAACCCAGGACAGGACAGGATATACTATGGCTACACCTTC	CASSTLNPGQDRIYYGYTF	TRBD1	TRBV28	TRBJ1-2	once
TGTGCCAGCAGTTACTCGCAGGGGGCAACTGAAGCTTTCTTT	CASSYSQGATEAFF	TRBD1	TRBV6-5	TRBJ1-1	-
TGTGCCAGCAGCCTCCTCGTGGAAACCGGGGAGCTGTTTTTT	CASSLLVETGELFF	-	TRBV5-5	TRBJ2-2	-
TGTGCCAGCAGCTCCCCGACAGGGGGCTCGAACGAGCAGTACTTC	CASSSPTGGSNEQYF	TRBD1	TRBV7-2	TRBJ2-7	-
TGCGCCAGCAGCACTTTAGCGGGGTCAAGCTCCTACAATGAGCAGTTCTTC	CASSTLAGSSSYNEQFF	TRBD2	TRBV5-1	TRBJ2-1	-
TGCAGTGCTAGAGAGGTAGAGACCCAGTACTTC	CSAREVETQYF	-	TRBV20-1	TRBJ2-5	-
TGTGCCAGCAGTGAAGTTCAGATACTCTCTGGAAACACCATATATTTT	CASSEVQILSGNTIYF	-	TRBV2	TRBJ1-3	-
TGTGCCAGCAGTTTGGAGGGTTGGAGCTATGGCTACACCTTC	CASSLEGWSYGYTF	-	TRBV28	TRBJ1-2	-
TGTGCCTGGAGTGTACGTTGGGAGCAGTACTTC	CAWSVRWEQYF	-	TRBV30	TRBJ2-7	few